Below, 21 T cell receptor beta chains from the same sample are listed, as sequenced in a study of cytomegalovirus exposure and HLA in healthy donors. PCR used 60 Vbeta primers and 13 Jbeta primers. Sequencing was performed with immunoSEQ multiplex PCR; in TCRdb, only in-frame clones are kept and a portion is missing. The table lists around 120,000 clones, about 80% of them singletons. Sequencing input: PBMCs. All receptors come from a female donor in good health and CMV-seropositive.

This clone was recorded only once. J is TRBJ2-2 and V is TRBV4-1, with D hard to call. CDR1 MGHRA and CDR2 YSYEKL come from the germline V gene. Trimming cost V 1 base and J 6 bases, with 6 bases left between them. This CDR3 region has 13 residues. CDR3 sequence: CASSQVGPGELFF. In DNA form, the CDR3 reads TGCGCCAGCAGCCAAGTGGGCCCCGGGGAGCTGTTTTTT.

The V call is TRBV5-4, the J call TRBJ1-2, with 7 bases lining up with TRBD1. Germline lookup yields CDR1 SGHNT and CDR2 YYREEE (reference sequence). CDR3 size: 14 residues. V was pared by 4 bases and J by 8 bases, with 11 bases of the junction left unmatched. The CDR3 bases are TGTGCCAGCAGCCGACAGGGAGGCGGTCAGGGCTACACCTTC. It is translated as CASSRQGGGQGYTF.

The chain uses TRBV7-9 and TRBJ1-2; 9 positions match TRBD1. J was trimmed by 8 bases and V by 4 bases; bases with no gene match: 5. The CDR3 sequence is 13 residues long. CDR1 and CDR2 from the germline V gene are SEHNR and FQNEAQ (reference sequence). This CDR3 reads CASSSRQGGGYTF. CDR3 nucleotides: TGTGCCAGCAGCTCCAGACAGGGGGGCGGCTACACCTTC.

This clone was detected only once. The chain couples TRBV4-2 to TRBJ2-3; TRBD1 agrees at 9 bases. Per germline, CDR1 LGHNA and CDR2 YNFKEQ. The CDR3 extends over 15 amino acids. J gave up 6 bases and V 4 bases, and 8 bases lay outside the gene matches. The CDR3 here is CASSPRTGELDTQYF. The CDR3 DNA sequence: TGTGCCAGCAGCCCACGGACAGGGGAACTGGATACGCAGTATTTT.

The chain carries TRBV30 and TRBJ1-2; TRBD1 agrees at 12 bases. With 2 bases clipped from V and 5 bases from J, the junction kept 6 bases outside the gene matches. This CDR3 comprises 15 residues. Germline loops: CDR1 GTSNPN, CDR2 SVGIG (reference sequence). CDR3 sequence: CAWSLGTGGVYGYTF. The CDR3 DNA reads as TGTGCCTGGAGTCTGGGGACAGGGGGCGTTTATGGCTACACCTTC. Together with reference TRBV30 and TRBJ1-2, the CDR3 gives the full variable domain: SQTIHQWPATLVQPVGSPLSLECTVEGTSNPNLYWYRQAAGRGLQLLFYSVGIGQISSEVPQNLSASRPQDRQFILSSKKLLLSDSGFYLCAWSLGTGGVYGYTFGSGTRLTVV.

This chain links TRBV30 with TRBJ1-1; 9 bases agree with TRBD1. The CDR3 sequence is 13 residues long. V trimming: 1 base; J trimming: 3 bases; junction bases outside the gene matches: 0. The germline V gene has CDR1 GTSNPN and CDR2 SVGIG (reference sequence). The CDR3 nucleotides are TGTGCCTGGAGTGGGGACAGGGACACTGAAGCTTTCTTT. Protein sequence: CAWSGDRDTEAFF. The full variable domain, with the rest looked up from reference TRBV30 and TRBJ1-1, is SQTIHQWPATLVQPVGSPLSLECTVEGTSNPNLYWYRQAAGRGLQLLFYSVGIGQISSEVPQNLSASRPQDRQFILSSKKLLLSDSGFYLCAWSGDRDTEAFFGQGTRLTVV.

This clone showed up many times. V and J are TRBV5-1 and TRBJ2-5, with D hard to call. The CDR3 is 13 residues long. Trimming cost V 0 bases and J 4 bases, with 7 bases left between them. Per the germline V gene, CDR1 is SGHRS and CDR2 is YFSETQ. The CDR3 sequence is CASSLAGGETQYF. The CDR3 nucleotides read TGCGCCAGCAGCTTGGCCGGTGGAGAGACCCAGTACTTC.

This clone has more than one count but fewer than ten. This chain joins TRBV19 and TRBJ1-5; the D gene is possibly TRBD1 (6 bases). Germline CDR1 LNHDA, CDR2 SQIVND (reference sequence). The V gene lost 1 base and the J gene lost 2 bases, with 12 bases spanning the gap. This CDR3 has 16 residues. CDR3 nucleotides: TGTGCCAGTAGTATAGGCGGACAGCCCGGCAATCAGCCCCAGCATTTT. It codes for CASSIGGQPGNQPQHF.

This rearrangement joins TRBV7-2 to TRBJ1-1; D is possibly TRBD1 (6 bases). CDR1 is SGHTA and CDR2 is FQGNSA in the germline V gene. V was trimmed by 5 bases and J by 4 bases, leaving 11 bases between them. The CDR3 length is 13 residues. In DNA, the CDR3 is TGTGCCAGCAGCGTTCAGGGGAGCACTGAAGCTTTCTTT. Amino acid sequence: CASSVQGSTEAFF.

The chain is built from TRBV5-1 and TRBJ2-7; D might be TRBD1 (6 bases). Trimming stripped 7 bases from V and 2 bases from J, with 10 bases between. Per germline, CDR1 SGHRS and CDR2 YFSETQ. This CDR3 comprises 12 residues. The CDR3 DNA reads as TGCGCCAGCTCTAGGGACACCTACGAGCAGTACTTC. Translating it yields CASSRDTYEQYF.

The CDR3 DNA is TGTGCCAGCAGCCAAGATACAGGGGTTAGCACAGATACGCAGTATTTT. Translated, it gives CASSQDTGVSTDTQYF. The rearrangement uses TRBV16 and TRBJ2-3; the match to TRBD1 covers 7 bases. This CDR3 region has 16 residues. V dropped 2 bases and J dropped 0; count of bases not matched to a gene: 5. The germline V gene has CDR1 KGHSY and CDR2 FQNENV.

V is TRBV5-6 and J is TRBJ2-5; perhaps TRBD2 as D (7 bases). The J call is in doubt because the DNA end fits TRBJ2-7 better. The CDR3 consists of 15 residues. Germline V CDR1 and CDR2: SGHDT, YYEEEE. The chain's CDR3 is CASSPPWGGWYEQYF. CDR3 DNA: TGTGCCAGCAGCCCCCCTTGGGGGGGCTGGTACGAGCAGTACTTC.

The chain recombines TRBV6-1 with TRBJ2-7, with a tentative D call TRBD2 (6 bases). The germline CDR1 and CDR2 sequences are MNHNS and SASEGT. This CDR3 spans 14 amino acids. V gave up 0 bases and J gave up 2 bases, with 8 bases separating them. The CDR3 DNA sequence: TGTGCCAGCAGTGAAGCGGGGGGAACCTACGAGCAGTACTTC. Translation gives CASSEAGGTYEQYF.

The chain carries TRBV6-8 and TRBJ2-1, with D possibly being TRBD1 (6 bases). The CDR3 has 16 residues. Per the germline V gene, CDR1 is MNHGY and CDR2 is SAAAGT. Deletions cut 2 bases from V and 7 bases from J, with 18 bases between. CDR3 nucleotides: TGTGCCAGCAGTTACCCAAGAGCAGACAGGCGGAATGAGCAGTTCTTC. It codes for CASSYPRADRRNEQFF.

The chain links TRBV5-4 to TRBJ2-3; the match to TRBD1 covers 7 bases. The CDR3 has 13 amino acids. Losses at the gene ends were 5 bases for V and 4 bases for J; bases not matched to a gene: 4. Germline assignment: CDR1 SGHNT and CDR2 YYREEE (reference sequence). The CDR3 DNA is TGTGCCAGCAGACTCGACAGGGCAGATACGCAGTATTTT. Amino acid sequence: CASRLDRADTQYF.

This clone was counted at least ten times. The CDR3 here is CASSLSRGSTEAFF. CDR3 nucleotide sequence: TGCGCCAGCAGCTTGAGTAGGGGAAGCACTGAAGCTTTCTTT. The chain links TRBV5-1 to TRBJ1-1; the D gene is possibly TRBD1 (5 bases). The V gene's germline CDR1 is SGHRS and CDR2 YFSETQ. There are 14 residues in the CDR3. V was shortened by 1 base and J by 4 bases, with 11 bases between the two germline ends.

The chain combines TRBV7-9 with TRBJ2-1; 9 bases line up with TRBD1. The CDR3 contains 13 residues. V lost 5 bases to trimming and J lost 9 bases; unmatched junction nucleotides: 5. Germline lookup yields CDR1 SEHNR and CDR2 FQNEAQ (reference sequence). CDR3 coding DNA: TGTGCCAGCAGCCTAGGGACAGGGCGTGAGCAGTTCTTC. Protein: CASSLGTGREQFF.

V is TRBV28 and J is TRBJ2-3, with D perhaps matching TRBD1 (7 bases). Germline assignment: CDR1 MDHEN and CDR2 SYDVKM. The CDR3 runs to 17 residues. Trimming stripped 3 bases from V and 2 bases from J, with 18 bases between. CDR3 DNA: TGTGCCAGCAGTTTCTTTCGGACAGGAGGGATCACAGATACGCAGTATTTT. Translating it yields CASSFFRTGGITDTQYF.

The chain recombines TRBV6-5 with TRBJ2-4; 9 bases are shared with TRBD1. The CDR3 loop spans 14 amino acids. Per germline, CDR1 MNHEY and CDR2 SVGAGI. V lost 5 bases and J lost 4; bases outside the gene matches: 3. The CDR3 loop reads CASSRDREKNIQYF. In nucleotides, the CDR3 is TGTGCCAGCAGTCGGGACAGGGAAAAAAACATTCAGTACTTC.

This clone was observed a few times. The chain is built from TRBV6-5 and TRBJ1-5; tentatively, D is TRBD1 (6 bases). Per germline, CDR1 MNHEY and CDR2 SVGAGI. The V end lost 4 bases, the J end lost 7 bases, and 17 bases lay between the germline ends. This CDR3 has 15 amino acids. The CDR3: CASSSVGGPSQPQHF. The DNA for the CDR3 is TGTGCCAGCAGTTCCGTAGGGGGTCCTTCCCAGCCCCAGCATTTT.

This clone was picked up a small number of times. The V call is TRBV7-9, the J call TRBJ1-1; no reliable D call. Germline V gene sequence: CDR1 SEHNR, CDR2 FQNEAQ (reference sequence). V lost 5 bases, J lost 3 bases, and 13 bases lay in between. The CDR3 runs to 14 residues. For the CDR3, the DNA is TGTGCCAGCAGCCAAGGGAGAGACTACACTGAAGCTTTCTTT. Amino acids: CASSQGRDYTEAFF.